This record covers a single T cell receptor (beta chain). As yet, its antigen is unknown. The CDR3 is 15 amino acids. Germline V gives CDR1 SGHDT, CDR2 YYEEEE. The ends were cut back, 0 bases at V and 6 bases at J, with 15 bases in the middle. The sample belongs to a study of OX40 agonist ivuxolimab in advanced cancers. Sequencing used immunoSEQ multiplex PCR; TCRdb keeps in-frame clones, though not all of them. The table lists about 52,000 clones, approximately 87% of them singletons. Autoimmune disease history or systemic immunosuppression barred patients. Samples of blood were obtained at baseline, on cycle 4 day 1, and on cycle 7 day 1. Study findings and constraints: CD4+ and CD8+ blood T cells expanded clonally by week 6 at 0.1 to 3.0 mg/kg.

The specimen was CD4+ or CD8+ T cells sorted from blood, collected in a trial of the OX40 agonist ivuxolimab. The source of this sequence is an adult with an advanced solid tumor such as melanoma, head and neck, liver or kidney cancer. V usage is TRBV5-6 and J usage is TRBJ1-2; perhaps TRBD1 as D (6 bases). In DNA, the CDR3 is TGTGCCAGCAGCTTGGAGGGGAGGGGGGTTGATGGCTACACCTTC. Translated: CASSLEGRGVDGYTF.